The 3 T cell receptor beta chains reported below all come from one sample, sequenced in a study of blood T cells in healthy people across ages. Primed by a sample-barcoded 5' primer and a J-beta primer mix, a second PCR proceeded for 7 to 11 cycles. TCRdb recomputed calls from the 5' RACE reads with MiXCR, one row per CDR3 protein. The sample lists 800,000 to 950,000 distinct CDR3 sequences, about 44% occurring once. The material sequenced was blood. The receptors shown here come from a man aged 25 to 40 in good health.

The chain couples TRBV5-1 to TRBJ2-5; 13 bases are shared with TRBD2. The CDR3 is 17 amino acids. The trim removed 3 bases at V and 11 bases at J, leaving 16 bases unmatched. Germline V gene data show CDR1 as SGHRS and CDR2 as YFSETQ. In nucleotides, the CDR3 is TGCGCCAGCAGCTCGACTAGCGGGGGGACAAAGTACAATGAGCAGTACTTC. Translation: CASSSTSGGTKYNEQYF.

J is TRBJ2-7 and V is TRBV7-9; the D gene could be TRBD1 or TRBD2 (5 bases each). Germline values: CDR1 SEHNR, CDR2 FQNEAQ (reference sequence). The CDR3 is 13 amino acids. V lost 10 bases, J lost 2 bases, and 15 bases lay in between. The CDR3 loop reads CAITRQGAYEQYF. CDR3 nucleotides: TGTGCCATTACCAGGCAGGGAGCCTACGAGCAGTACTTC.

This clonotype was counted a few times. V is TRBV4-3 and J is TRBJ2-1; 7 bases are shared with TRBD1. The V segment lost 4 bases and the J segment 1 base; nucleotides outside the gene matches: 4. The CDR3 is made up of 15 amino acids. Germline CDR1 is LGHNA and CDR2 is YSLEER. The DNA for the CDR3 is TGCGCCAGCAGCCTTCGCAGGGGGTCCTACAATGAGCAGTTCTTC. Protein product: CASSLRRGSYNEQFF.